The 11 T cell receptor beta chains listed next were all sequenced from one sample in a study of shared clonotypes between healthy human individuals. This table comes from immunoSEQ multiplex PCR, and its TCRdb copy is limited to in-frame clones, with some not included. The table includes fewer than 1.6 million clones, about 98.5% detected once. The sequencing sample was made of naive CD4+ T cells sorted from blood. As to subset: CD45RA+ positively selected. These receptors were taken from a man under 40 in good health.

V usage is TRBV19 and J usage is TRBJ1-1; a weak D match, TRBD1 (5 bases). Germline V gene data show CDR1 as LNHDA and CDR2 as SQIVND (reference sequence). V was trimmed by 7 bases and J by 0 bases, leaving 15 bases between them. This CDR3 spans 15 amino acids. CDR3 amino acids: CASTPDNGMNTEAFF. The CDR3, as DNA: TGTGCCAGTACCCCGGACAATGGCATGAACACTGAAGCTTTCTTT.

Comments on this clone: A junction boundary mismatches the germline segment, possibly from a read error. The rearrangement links TRBV7-7 to TRBJ2-1, with 8 bases matching TRBD2. Per germline, CDR1 SSHAT and CDR2 FNYEAQ (reference sequence). The CDR3 consists of 20 residues. The CDR3, as DNA: TGTGCTAGCAGCTTAACGGGGGTGAGAAGCGGGAGACTTTCCTACAATGAGCAGTTCTTC. Translation: CASSLTGVRSGRLSYNEQFF.

This chain joins TRBV12-5 and TRBJ2-1; 7 bases line up with TRBD2. CDR3 length: 19 amino acids. Germline V gene data show CDR1 as LGHNT and CDR2 as FRNRAP. Trimming removed 5 bases from V and 0 bases from J; junction bases left unmatched: 16. CDR3 sequence: CASGTSRPSGGASYNEQFF. The CDR3 nucleotides read TGTGCTAGTGGTACCAGCCGACCTAGCGGAGGTGCCTCCTACAATGAGCAGTTCTTC. Looking up the rest from reference TRBV12-5 and TRBJ2-1 gives the full variable domain: DARVTQTPRHKVTEMGQEVTMRCQPILGHNTVFWYRQTMMQGLELLAYFRNRAPLDDSGMPKDRFSAEMPDATLATLKIQPSEPRDSAVYFCASGTSRPSGGASYNEQFFGPGTRLTVL.

CDR3 sequence (DNA): TGTGCCAGCAGGCCCGGGACTAGCGGGGGAACCTACGAGCAGTACTTC. It yields the protein CASRPGTSGGTYEQYF. The chain combines TRBV27 with TRBJ2-7; 14 bases are shared with TRBD2. The CDR3 loop spans 16 amino acids. Per the germline V gene, CDR1 is MNHEY and CDR2 is SMNVEV (reference sequence). V lost 6 bases, J lost 2 bases, and 6 bases stayed unmatched.

This chain connects TRBV13 to TRBJ2-5; TRBD2 might be the D (6 bases). Trimming removed 2 bases from V and 5 bases from J, with 12 bases in between. Germline CDR1 is PRHDT and CDR2 is FYEKMQ (reference sequence). CDR3 length: 14 amino acids. CDR3 protein: CASSLPGVRETQYF. In nucleotides, the CDR3 is TGTGCCAGCAGCTTACCGGGAGTCCGGGAGACCCAGTACTTC.

The rearrangement links TRBV29-1 to TRBJ1-1, with 8 positions matching TRBD1. Germline-derived CDR1 and CDR2 are SQVTM and ANQGSEA. Trimming removed 5 bases from V and 11 bases from J; junction bases left unmatched: 13. This CDR3 is 13 amino acids long. The CDR3: CSVYRDRGWGAFF. The CDR3 bases are TGCAGCGTTTATCGAGACAGGGGCTGGGGGGCTTTCTTT.

The rearrangement joins TRBV11-2 to TRBJ2-2, with a weak D call TRBD1 (5 bases). This CDR3 is 16 amino acids long. V was shortened by 3 bases and J by 4 bases, with 15 bases between the two germline ends. Per the germline V gene, CDR1 is SGHAT and CDR2 is FQNNGV. Here the CDR3 reads CASSLSRVGSTGELFF. The CDR3 nucleotides read TGTGCCAGCAGCTTGTCCAGGGTGGGATCCACCGGGGAGCTGTTTTTT.

This clone has a single count. The rearrangement joins TRBV13 to TRBJ2-7, with TRBD2 as a possible D gene (6 bases). Deletions cut 1 base from V and 4 bases from J, with 20 bases between. Germline V gene lookup returns CDR1 PRHDT and CDR2 FYEKMQ (reference sequence). The CDR3 has 17 amino acids. The CDR3 sequence is CASSLVGRFPGVYEQYF. The CDR3 DNA is TGTGCCAGCAGCTTAGTGGGGAGATTCCCGGGAGTGTACGAGCAGTACTTC.

This clone has more than one count but fewer than ten. The V call is TRBV30, the J call TRBJ1-1; D is possibly TRBD1 (6 bases). Trimming pared 0 bases from V and 7 bases from J, leaving 18 bases between. This CDR3 has 15 amino acids. Germline CDR1 GTSNPN, CDR2 SVGIG (reference sequence). The CDR3 DNA follows: TGTGCCTGGAGTGTAACCTTACGTAGGGGGAATGAAGCTTTCTTT. It encodes CAWSVTLRRGNEAFF.

The V gene is TRBV5-1, the J gene TRBJ2-7; 9 bases are a match to TRBD2. The CDR3 length is 15 residues. V lost 4 bases, J lost 4 bases, and 9 bases stayed unmatched. Germline values: CDR1 SGHRS, CDR2 YFSETQ. The CDR3: CASSPVAGGPYEQYF. DNA of the CDR3: TGCGCCAGCAGCCCGGTGGCGGGAGGGCCTTACGAGCAGTACTTC. Filled out from reference TRBV5-1 and TRBJ2-7, the complete variable domain reads KAGVTQTPRYLIKTRGQQVTLSCSPISGHRSVSWYQQTPGQGLQFLFEYFSETQRNKGNFPGRFSGRQFSNSRSEMNVSTLELGDSALYLCASSPVAGGPYEQYFGPGTRLTVT.

The V call is TRBV5-1, the J call TRBJ2-2, with D hard to call. Looked up from germline, CDR1 is SGHRS and CDR2 is YFSETQ. V was pared by 2 bases and J by 6 bases, with 14 bases between. The CDR3 loop spans 15 amino acids. The CDR3 region is CASSLRESESGELFF. CDR3 coding DNA: TGCGCCAGCAGCTTAAGGGAATCAGAGTCCGGGGAGCTGTTTTTT.